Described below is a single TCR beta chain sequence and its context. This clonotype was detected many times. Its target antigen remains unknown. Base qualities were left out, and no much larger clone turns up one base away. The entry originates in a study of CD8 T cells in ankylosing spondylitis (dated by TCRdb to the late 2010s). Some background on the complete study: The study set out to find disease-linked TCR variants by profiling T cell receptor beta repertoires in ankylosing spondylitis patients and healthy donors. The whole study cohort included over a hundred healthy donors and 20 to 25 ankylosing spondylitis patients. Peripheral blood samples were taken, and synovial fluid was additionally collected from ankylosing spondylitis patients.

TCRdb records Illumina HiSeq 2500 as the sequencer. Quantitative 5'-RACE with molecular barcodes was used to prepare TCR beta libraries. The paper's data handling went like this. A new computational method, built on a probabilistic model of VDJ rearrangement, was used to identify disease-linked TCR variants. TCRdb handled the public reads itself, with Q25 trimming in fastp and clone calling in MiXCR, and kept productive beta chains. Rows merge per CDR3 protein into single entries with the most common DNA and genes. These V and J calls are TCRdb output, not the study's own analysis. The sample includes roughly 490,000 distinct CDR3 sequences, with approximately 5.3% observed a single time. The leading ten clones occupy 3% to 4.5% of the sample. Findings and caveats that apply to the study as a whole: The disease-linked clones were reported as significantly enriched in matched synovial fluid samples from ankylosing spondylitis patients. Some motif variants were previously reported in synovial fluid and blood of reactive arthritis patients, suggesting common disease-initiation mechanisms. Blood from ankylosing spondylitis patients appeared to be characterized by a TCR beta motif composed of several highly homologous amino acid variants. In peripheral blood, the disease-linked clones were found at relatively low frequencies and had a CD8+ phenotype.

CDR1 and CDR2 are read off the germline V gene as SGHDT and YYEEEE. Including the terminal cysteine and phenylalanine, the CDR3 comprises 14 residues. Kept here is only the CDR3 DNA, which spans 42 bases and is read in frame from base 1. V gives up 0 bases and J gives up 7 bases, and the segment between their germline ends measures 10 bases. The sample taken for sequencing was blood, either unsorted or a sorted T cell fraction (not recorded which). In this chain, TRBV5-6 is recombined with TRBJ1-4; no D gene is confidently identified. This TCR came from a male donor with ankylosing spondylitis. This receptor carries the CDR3 CASSLGSRSEKLFF. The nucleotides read TGTGCCAGCAGCTTGGGGTCCCGGAGTGAAAAACTGTTTTTT.